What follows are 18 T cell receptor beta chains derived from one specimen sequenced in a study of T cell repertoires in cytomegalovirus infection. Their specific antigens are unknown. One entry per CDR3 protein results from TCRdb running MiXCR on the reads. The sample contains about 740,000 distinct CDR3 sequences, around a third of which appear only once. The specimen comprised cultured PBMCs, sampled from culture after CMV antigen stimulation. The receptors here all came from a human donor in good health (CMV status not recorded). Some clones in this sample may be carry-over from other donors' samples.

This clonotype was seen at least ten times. CDR3 sequence (DNA): TGTGCCAGCAGCTTAGGCCCGGTCCCAGATACGCAGTATTTT. Its translation is CASSLGPVPDTQYF. The gene calls are TRBV7-8 and TRBJ2-3; no reliable D call. This CDR3 is 14 amino acids long. CDR1 SGHVS and CDR2 FQNEAQ come from the germline V gene. V was shortened by 1 base and J by 4 bases, with 9 bases between the two germline ends.

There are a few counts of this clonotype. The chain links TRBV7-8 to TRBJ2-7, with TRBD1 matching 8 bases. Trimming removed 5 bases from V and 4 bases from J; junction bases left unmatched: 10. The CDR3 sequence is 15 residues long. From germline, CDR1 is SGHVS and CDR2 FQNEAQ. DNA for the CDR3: TGTGCCAGCAGCCCACGACAGGGGAGTGAGTACGAGCAGTACTTC. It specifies CASSPRQGSEYEQYF.

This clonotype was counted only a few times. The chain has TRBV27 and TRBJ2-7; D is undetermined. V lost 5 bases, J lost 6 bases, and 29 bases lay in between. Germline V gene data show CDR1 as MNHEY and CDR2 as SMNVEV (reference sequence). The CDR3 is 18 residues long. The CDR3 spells CASSDLPPVNGIVGEQYF. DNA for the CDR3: TGTGCCAGCAGTGATCTCCCTCCCGTTAATGGGATTGTGGGCGAGCAGTACTTC.

The CDR3, as DNA: TGTGCCTGGAGTGTTCGGACTAGCGGTAGCTTGTGGACAGATACGCAGTATTTT. It specifies CAWSVRTSGSLWTDTQYF. This chain uses TRBV30 with TRBJ2-3, with 10 nucleotides matching TRBD2. Germline V gene lookup returns CDR1 GTSNPN and CDR2 SVGIG (reference sequence). The CDR3 runs 18 residues. V shed 0 bases, J shed 3 bases, and the junction held 12 bases outside the gene matches.

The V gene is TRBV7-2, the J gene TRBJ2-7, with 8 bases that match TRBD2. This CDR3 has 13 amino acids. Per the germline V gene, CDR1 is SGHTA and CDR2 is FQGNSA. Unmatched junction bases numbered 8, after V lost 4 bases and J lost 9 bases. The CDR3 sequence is CASSYLGTSAQYF. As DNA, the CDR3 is TGTGCCAGCAGCTACCTCGGGACTAGTGCGCAGTACTTC.

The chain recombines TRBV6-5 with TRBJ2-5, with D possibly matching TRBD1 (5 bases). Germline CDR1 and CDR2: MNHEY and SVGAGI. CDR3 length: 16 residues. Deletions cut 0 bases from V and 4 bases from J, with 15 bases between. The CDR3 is CASSYSGAAGGETQYF. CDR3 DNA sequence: TGTGCCAGCAGTTACTCTGGGGCTGCAGGTGGAGAGACCCAGTACTTC.

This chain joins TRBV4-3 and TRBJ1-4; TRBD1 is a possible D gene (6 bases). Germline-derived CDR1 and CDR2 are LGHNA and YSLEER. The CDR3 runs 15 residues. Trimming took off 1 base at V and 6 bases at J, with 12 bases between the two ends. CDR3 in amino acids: CASSQVRGSDEKLFF. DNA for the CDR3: TGCGCCAGCAGCCAAGTTAGGGGGTCGGATGAAAAACTGTTTTTT.

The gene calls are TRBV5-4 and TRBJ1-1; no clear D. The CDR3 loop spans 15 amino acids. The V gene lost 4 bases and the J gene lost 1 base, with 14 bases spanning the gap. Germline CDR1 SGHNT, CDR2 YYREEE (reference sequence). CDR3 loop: CASSPGGKENTEAFF. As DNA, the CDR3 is TGTGCCAGCAGCCCCGGAGGGAAGGAGAACACTGAAGCTTTCTTT.

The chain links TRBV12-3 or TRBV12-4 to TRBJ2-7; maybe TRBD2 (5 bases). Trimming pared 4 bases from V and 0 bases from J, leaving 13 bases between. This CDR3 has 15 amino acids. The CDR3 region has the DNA TGTGCCAGCAGTTCCGGGGAGAAGAGCTCCTACGAGCAGTACTTC. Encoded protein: CASSSGEKSSYEQYF.

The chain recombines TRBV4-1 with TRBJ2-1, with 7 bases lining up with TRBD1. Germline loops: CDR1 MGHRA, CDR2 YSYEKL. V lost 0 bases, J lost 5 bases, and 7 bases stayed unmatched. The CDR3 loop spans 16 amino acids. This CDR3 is CASSQDRQGENNEQFF. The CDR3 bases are TGCGCCAGCAGCCAAGATCGGCAGGGGGAGAACAATGAGCAGTTCTTC.

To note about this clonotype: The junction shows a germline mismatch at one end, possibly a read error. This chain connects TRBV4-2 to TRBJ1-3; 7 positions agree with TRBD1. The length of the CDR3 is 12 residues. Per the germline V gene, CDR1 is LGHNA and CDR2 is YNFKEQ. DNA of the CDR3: TGTGCCAGCAGCCAAGTTGGGACAGAGCGGCATTTT. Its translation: CASSQVGTERHF.

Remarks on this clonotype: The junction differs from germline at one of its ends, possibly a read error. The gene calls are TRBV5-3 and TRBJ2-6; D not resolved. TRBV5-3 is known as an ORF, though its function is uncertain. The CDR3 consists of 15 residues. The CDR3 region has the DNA TGTGCCAGCAGCTCGGGCAGTCGAGTGGCCAACGTCCTGACTTTC. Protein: CASSSGSRVANVLTF.

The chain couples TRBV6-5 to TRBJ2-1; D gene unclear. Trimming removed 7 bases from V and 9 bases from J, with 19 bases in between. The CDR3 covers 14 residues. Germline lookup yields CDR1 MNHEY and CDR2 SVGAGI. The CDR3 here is CASNPGPPPGEQFF. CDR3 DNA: TGTGCCAGCAATCCAGGACCCCCTCCGGGTGAGCAGTTCTTC.

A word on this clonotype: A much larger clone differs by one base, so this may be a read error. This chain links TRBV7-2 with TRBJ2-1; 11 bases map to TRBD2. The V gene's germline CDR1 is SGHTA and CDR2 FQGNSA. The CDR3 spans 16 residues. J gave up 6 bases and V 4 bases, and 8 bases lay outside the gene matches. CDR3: CASSSLGTSGCNEQFF. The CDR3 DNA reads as TGTGCCAGCAGCTCTCTAGGGACTAGCGGTTGCAATGAGCAGTTCTTC.

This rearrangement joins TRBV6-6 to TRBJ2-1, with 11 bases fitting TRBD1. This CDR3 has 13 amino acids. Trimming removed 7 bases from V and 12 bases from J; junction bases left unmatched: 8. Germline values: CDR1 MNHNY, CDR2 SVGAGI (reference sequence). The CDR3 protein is CASTHGQGAGQFF. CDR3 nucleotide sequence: TGTGCCAGCACCCACGGACAGGGGGCCGGGCAGTTCTTC.

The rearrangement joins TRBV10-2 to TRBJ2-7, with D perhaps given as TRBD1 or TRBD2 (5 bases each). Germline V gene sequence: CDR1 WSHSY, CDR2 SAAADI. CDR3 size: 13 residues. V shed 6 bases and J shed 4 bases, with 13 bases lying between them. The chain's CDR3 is CASRTGAQYEQYF. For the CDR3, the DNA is TGCGCCAGCAGGACCGGGGCTCAATACGAGCAGTACTTC.

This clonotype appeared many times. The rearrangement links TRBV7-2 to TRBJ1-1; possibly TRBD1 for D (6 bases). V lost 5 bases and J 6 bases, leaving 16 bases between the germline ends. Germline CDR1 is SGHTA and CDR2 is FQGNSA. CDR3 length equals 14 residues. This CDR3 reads CASSQNRDWSEAFF. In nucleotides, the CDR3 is TGTGCCAGCAGCCAAAACAGGGATTGGTCTGAAGCTTTCTTT.

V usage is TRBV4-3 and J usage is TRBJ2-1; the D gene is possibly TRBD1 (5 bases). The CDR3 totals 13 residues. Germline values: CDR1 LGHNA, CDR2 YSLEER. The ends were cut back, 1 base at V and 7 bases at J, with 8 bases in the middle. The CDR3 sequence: CASSQVAGNEQFF. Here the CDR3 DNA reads TGCGCCAGCAGCCAAGTAGCAGGGAATGAGCAGTTCTTC.